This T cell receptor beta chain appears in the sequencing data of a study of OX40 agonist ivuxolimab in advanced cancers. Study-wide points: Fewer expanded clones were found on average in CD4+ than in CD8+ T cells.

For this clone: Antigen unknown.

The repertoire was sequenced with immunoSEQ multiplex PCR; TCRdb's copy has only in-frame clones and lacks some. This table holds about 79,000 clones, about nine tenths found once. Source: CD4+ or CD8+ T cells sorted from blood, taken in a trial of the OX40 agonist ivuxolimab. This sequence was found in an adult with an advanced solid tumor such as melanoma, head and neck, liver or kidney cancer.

This chain's CDR3 is CASSQATVPYEQYF. The CDR3 nucleotides are TGTGCCAGCTCACAGGCGACAGTCCCCTACGAGCAGTACTTC. V gene TRBV18 combines with J gene TRBJ2-7; perhaps TRBD1 as D (5 bases). V lost 4 bases, J lost 2 bases, and 12 bases lay in between. The CDR3 extends over 14 amino acids. Germline lookup yields CDR1 KGHSH and CDR2 LQKENI. The full variable domain, rest sourced from reference TRBV18 and TRBJ2-7, is NAGVMQNPRHLVRRRGQEARLRCSPMKGHSHVYWYRQLPEEGLKFMVYLQKENIIDESGMPKERFSAEFPKEGPSILRIQQVVRGDSAAYFCASSQATVPYEQYFGPGTRLTVT.